The clone carrying this TCR beta chain was detected a few times. On the immunoSEQ platform, TCR beta CDR3s were sequenced at survey depth. Data came from immunoSEQ multiplex PCR; TCRdb stores just in-frame clones and leaves some out. The sample holds under 100,000 clones, just under 75% seen once. The CDR3 contains 13 residues. In germline, CDR1 is SGHDN, CDR2 FVKESK. V lost 4 bases to trimming and J lost 1 base, with 7 bases between them. This entry comes from a study of CD8 T cell repertoires and HIV-1 epitope variants. This TCR was sampled from a male donor with HIV. The chain uses TRBV14 and TRBJ1-1; D unclear. Input material: uncultured baseline CD8+ T cells from peripheral blood mononuclear cells (PBMCs). CDR3: CASSRSRNTEAFF. In nucleotides, the CDR3 is TGTGCCAGCAGCCGTTCGAGGAACACTGAAGCTTTCTTT. Full variable domain (outside the CDR3, taken from reference TRBV14 and TRBJ1-1): EAGVTQFPSHSVIEKGQTVTLRCDPISGHDNLYWYRRVMGKEIKFLLHFVKESKQDESGMPNNRFLAERTGGTYSTLKVQPAELEDSGVYFCASSRSRNTEAFFGQGTRLTVV.